A selection of T cell receptor beta chains follows, all from one sample in a study of blood T cell repertoires in COVID-19. The assay was immunoSEQ multiplex PCR, and TCRdb's table has in-frame clones only and misses some. The repertoire consists of some 340,000 clones, with more than 85% occurring once and the leading ten covering around 3.9%. Material for sequencing was PBMCs or T cells enriched from blood (not recorded which). The receptors were sampled from a woman aged 25-40 years who had been exposed to COVID-19. The CDR3 runs from the conserved cysteine through the conserved F or W. The order of the fields is clone size, J gene, CDR3 length, D gene, V gene, CDR3 protein, CDR3 DNA. A D gene is named only where the DNA matches it firmly. Clone size, where shown, is once, few, many, or a class for clones that have expanded.

clone_size: NA
j_call: TRBJ1-2
cdr3_length: 14
d_call: NA
v_call: TRBV9
cdr3_aa: CASSVGRGNYGYTF
cdr3_nt: TGTGCCAGCAGCGTAGGCAGGGGAAACTATGGCTACACCTTC

clone_size: NA
j_call: TRBJ1-2
cdr3_length: 15
d_call: NA
v_call: TRBV3-1/TRBV3-2
cdr3_aa: CASSRGVTANYGYTF
cdr3_nt: TGTGCCAGCAGCCGGGGGGTGACAGCTAACTATGGCTACACCTTC

clone_size: NA
j_call: TRBJ2-1
cdr3_length: 16
d_call: TRBD1
v_call: TRBV4-3
cdr3_aa: CASSPTSQGESNEQFF
cdr3_nt: TGCGCCAGCAGCCCCACCTCCCAGGGGGAATCCAATGAGCAGTTCTTC

clone_size: NA
j_call: TRBJ2-7
cdr3_length: 16
d_call: TRBD2
v_call: TRBV5-4
cdr3_aa: CASSLASSGVPYEQYF
cdr3_nt: TGTGCCAGCAGCTTGGCCTCTAGCGGGGTACCCTACGAGCAGTACTTC

clone_size: NA
j_call: TRBJ2-1
cdr3_length: 19
d_call: TRBD1
v_call: TRBV18
cdr3_aa: CASSPRLGQGRRSYNEQFF
cdr3_nt: TGTGCCAGCTCACCAAGGCTAGGACAGGGCAGGAGATCCTACAATGAGCAGTTCTTC

clone_size: once
j_call: TRBJ1-6
cdr3_length: 14
d_call: NA
v_call: TRBV6-5
cdr3_aa: CASRTGSPNSPLHF
cdr3_nt: TGTGCCAGTCGAACAGGATCCCCCAATTCACCCCTCCACTTT

clone_size: NA
j_call: TRBJ1-5
cdr3_length: 15
d_call: NA
v_call: TRBV24-1
cdr3_aa: CATSDSGPGYQPQHF
cdr3_nt: TGTGCCACCAGTGATTCTGGGCCGGGATATCAGCCCCAGCATTTT

clone_size: NA
j_call: TRBJ2-7
cdr3_length: 15
d_call: TRBD1
v_call: TRBV5-5
cdr3_aa: CASSLGGQARYEQYF
cdr3_nt: TGTGCCAGCAGCTTGGGGGGACAGGCCCGCTACGAGCAGTACTTC

clone_size: NA
j_call: TRBJ1-1
cdr3_length: 16
d_call: TRBD1
v_call: TRBV11-2
cdr3_aa: CASSPLGTGRNTEAFF
cdr3_nt: TGTGCCAGCAGCCCCCTCGGGACAGGGCGTAACACTGAAGCTTTCTTT

clone_size: NA
j_call: TRBJ2-4
cdr3_length: 14
d_call: NA
v_call: TRBV7-9
cdr3_aa: CASSPPGAKNIQYF
cdr3_nt: TGTGCCAGCAGCCCCCCGGGGGCCAAAAACATTCAGTACTTC

clone_size: NA
j_call: TRBJ1-2
cdr3_length: 16
d_call: TRBD1
v_call: TRBV6-1
cdr3_aa: CASSDYSGTANYGYTF
cdr3_nt: TGTGCCAGCAGTGATTATAGTGGGACAGCTAACTATGGCTACACCTTC

clone_size: NA
j_call: TRBJ1-6
cdr3_length: 14
d_call: NA
v_call: TRBV7-9
cdr3_aa: CASSHMARNSPLHF
cdr3_nt: TGTGCCAGCAGCCACATGGCCAGAAATTCACCCCTCCACTTT

clone_size: NA
j_call: TRBJ2-3
cdr3_length: 15
d_call: NA
v_call: TRBV10-2
cdr3_aa: CASSQTGMGLGTQYF
cdr3_nt: TGCGCCAGCAGTCAGACGGGGATGGGTTTGGGTACGCAGTATTTT

clone_size: NA
j_call: TRBJ1-2
cdr3_length: 16
d_call: NA
v_call: TRBV29-1
cdr3_aa: CSVGNRLTPANYGYTF
cdr3_nt: TGCAGCGTTGGGAACAGGTTGACTCCAGCTAACTATGGCTACACCTTC

clone_size: NA
j_call: TRBJ2-3
cdr3_length: 14
d_call: NA
v_call: TRBV19
cdr3_aa: CASSYDRHTDTQYF
cdr3_nt: TGTGCCAGTAGCTATGACAGGCACACAGATACGCAGTATTTT

clone_size: few
j_call: TRBJ1-6
cdr3_length: 15
d_call: TRBD1
v_call: TRBV4-1
cdr3_aa: CASNQDPGGRSPLHF
cdr3_nt: TGCGCCAGCAACCAAGACCCAGGGGGAAGGTCACCCCTCCACTTT

clone_size: NA
j_call: TRBJ2-3
cdr3_length: 16
d_call: TRBD2
v_call: TRBV7-9
cdr3_aa: CASIQGTSGLTDTQYF
cdr3_nt: TGTGCCAGCATCCAGGGAACTAGCGGACTCACAGATACGCAGTATTTT

clone_size: NA
j_call: TRBJ1-6
cdr3_length: 15
d_call: NA
v_call: TRBV3-1/TRBV3-2
cdr3_aa: CASSQGYGDESPLHF
cdr3_nt: TGTGCCAGCAGCCAAGGTTACGGGGATGAGTCACCCCTCCACTTT

clone_size: once
j_call: TRBJ1-3
cdr3_length: 16
d_call: TRBD1
v_call: TRBV18
cdr3_aa: CASSPKGATLGNTIYF
cdr3_nt: TGTGCCAGCTCACCGAAGGGGGCCACGCTTGGAAACACCATATATTTT

clone_size: NA
j_call: TRBJ2-5
cdr3_length: 17
d_call: TRBD1
v_call: TRBV19
cdr3_aa: CASSTIRTGDFWETQYF
cdr3_nt: TGTGCCAGTAGTACCATACGGACAGGGGATTTTTGGGAGACCCAGTACTTC

clone_size: NA
j_call: TRBJ1-2
cdr3_length: 13
d_call: NA
v_call: TRBV7-9
cdr3_aa: CASSLTAFYGYTF
cdr3_nt: TGTGCCAGCAGCTTGACTGCATTCTATGGCTACACCTTC

clone_size: NA
j_call: TRBJ1-2
cdr3_length: 15
d_call: TRBD1
v_call: TRBV9
cdr3_aa: CASSDGTGNNYGYTF
cdr3_nt: TGTGCCAGCAGCGATGGGACAGGGAATAACTATGGCTACACCTTC

clone_size: NA
j_call: TRBJ1-2
cdr3_length: 16
d_call: NA
v_call: TRBV7-9
cdr3_aa: CASSLDALRGDYGYTF
cdr3_nt: TGTGCCAGCAGCTTAGATGCTCTCCGGGGGGACTATGGCTACACCTTC

clone_size: NA
j_call: TRBJ2-2
cdr3_length: 15
d_call: TRBD1
v_call: TRBV27
cdr3_aa: CASRTGTANTGELFF
cdr3_nt: TGTGCCAGCAGAACCGGGACAGCGAACACCGGGGAGCTGTTTTTT

clone_size: NA
j_call: TRBJ1-1
cdr3_length: 18
d_call: TRBD1
v_call: TRBV4-1
cdr3_aa: CASSQDFDTWQGVTEAFF
cdr3_nt: TGCGCCAGCAGCCAAGATTTTGATACGTGGCAGGGGGTCACTGAAGCTTTCTTT

clone_size: NA
j_call: TRBJ1-1
cdr3_length: 14
d_call: NA
v_call: TRBV2
cdr3_aa: CASSDGREDTEAFF
cdr3_nt: TGTGCCAGCAGTGACGGGAGGGAGGACACTGAAGCTTTCTTT

clone_size: NA
j_call: TRBJ1-2
cdr3_length: 17
d_call: TRBD1
v_call: TRBV24-1
cdr3_aa: CATSDGATTGSNYGYTF
cdr3_nt: TGTGCCACCAGTGATGGTGCAACGACAGGGTCTAACTATGGCTACACCTTC

clone_size: NA
j_call: TRBJ2-7
cdr3_length: 13
d_call: TRBD1
v_call: TRBV12-3/TRBV12-4
cdr3_aa: CASSFDRDYEQYF
cdr3_nt: TGTGCCAGCAGTTTCGACAGGGACTACGAGCAGTACTTC

clone_size: NA
j_call: TRBJ2-5
cdr3_length: 17
d_call: TRBD2
v_call: TRBV4-2
cdr3_aa: CASSQDPLAGGWETQYF
cdr3_nt: TGTGCCAGCAGCCAAGATCCCCTAGCGGGGGGGTGGGAGACCCAGTACTTC

clone_size: NA
j_call: TRBJ2-5
cdr3_length: 14
d_call: TRBD2
v_call: TRBV6-5
cdr3_aa: CATKTSGGEETQYF
cdr3_nt: TGTGCCACAAAGACTAGCGGGGGGGAAGAGACCCAGTACTTC

clone_size: NA
j_call: TRBJ2-7
cdr3_length: 15
d_call: NA
v_call: TRBV19
cdr3_aa: CASSIRPGESYEQYF
cdr3_nt: TGTGCCAGTAGTATTAGGCCAGGGGAATCGTACGAGCAGTACTTC

clone_size: NA
j_call: TRBJ1-2
cdr3_length: 11
d_call: NA
v_call: TRBV4-2
cdr3_aa: CASTSDYGYTF
cdr3_nt: TGTGCCTCCACGAGCGACTATGGCTACACCTTC

clone_size: NA
j_call: TRBJ1-3
cdr3_length: 15
d_call: TRBD1
v_call: TRBV2
cdr3_aa: CASSVGQSSGNTIYF
cdr3_nt: TGTGCCAGCAGTGTGGGACAGAGCTCTGGAAACACCATATATTTT

clone_size: NA
j_call: TRBJ2-6
cdr3_length: 16
d_call: NA
v_call: TRBV7-7
cdr3_aa: CASSLATSSGANVLTF
cdr3_nt: TGTGCCAGCAGCTTAGCCACAAGCTCTGGGGCCAACGTCCTGACTTTC

clone_size: NA
j_call: TRBJ2-7
cdr3_length: 13
d_call: NA
v_call: TRBV12-3/TRBV12-4
cdr3_aa: CASSWFRAYEQYF
cdr3_nt: TGTGCCAGCAGTTGGTTCAGGGCCTACGAGCAGTACTTC

clone_size: NA
j_call: TRBJ1-6
cdr3_length: 14
d_call: NA
v_call: TRBV25-1
cdr3_aa: CASSDTGLGSPLHF
cdr3_nt: TGTGCCAGCAGTGATACAGGGCTTGGATCACCCCTCCACTTT

clone_size: NA
j_call: TRBJ2-7
cdr3_length: 14
d_call: NA
v_call: TRBV4-1
cdr3_aa: CASSVGAGSYEQYF
cdr3_nt: TGCGCCAGCAGCGTAGGGGCAGGGTCCTACGAGCAGTACTTC

clone_size: NA
j_call: TRBJ1-5
cdr3_length: 14
d_call: NA
v_call: TRBV11-2
cdr3_aa: CASSSQGVGQPQHF
cdr3_nt: TGTGCCAGCAGCTCCCAAGGGGTCGGGCAGCCCCAGCATTTT

clone_size: NA
j_call: TRBJ2-4
cdr3_length: 14
d_call: NA
v_call: TRBV2
cdr3_aa: CASSEVPARGIQYF
cdr3_nt: TGTGCCAGCAGTGAAGTACCAGCAAGGGGCATTCAGTACTTC

clone_size: NA
j_call: TRBJ1-6
cdr3_length: 17
d_call: TRBD1
v_call: TRBV27
cdr3_aa: CASSSTTAGGPYSPLHF
cdr3_nt: TGTGCCAGCAGTTCCACAACAGCAGGGGGTCCTTATTCACCCCTCCACTTT

clone_size: NA
j_call: TRBJ2-3
cdr3_length: 15
d_call: NA
v_call: TRBV7-3
cdr3_aa: CASSPSGGRTDTQYF
cdr3_nt: TGTGCCAGCAGCCCCTCCGGGGGGCGCACAGATACGCAGTATTTT

clone_size: NA
j_call: TRBJ1-2
cdr3_length: 15
d_call: NA
v_call: TRBV14
cdr3_aa: CASSPFSDRVRGYTF
cdr3_nt: TGTGCCAGCAGCCCGTTCTCAGACAGAGTTCGTGGCTACACCTTC